The clone carrying this TCR beta chain was observed many times. This sample was taken from a study of T cells after yellow fever vaccination. Germline assignment: CDR1 MNHEY and CDR2 SVGAGI. V lost 6 bases to trimming and J lost 2 bases, with 13 bases between them. The CDR3 covers 14 residues. TCRdb analysed the 5' RACE reads with MiXCR anew, one entry per CDR3 protein. The repertoire holds hundreds of thousands of distinct CDR3 sequences, over 4.5% seen once, with around 3.5% in the top ten. This receptor was obtained from a man younger than 35 who received the YFV17D yellow fever vaccine. The sample here was CD4+ T cells sorted from PBMCs, taken on the day of the yellow fever booster vaccination. The chain has TRBV6-5 and TRBJ2-5; D uncertain. The CDR3 loop is CASRRKTFQETQYF. CDR3 nucleotide sequence: TGTGCCAGCAGACGGAAGACTTTTCAAGAGACCCAGTACTTC.